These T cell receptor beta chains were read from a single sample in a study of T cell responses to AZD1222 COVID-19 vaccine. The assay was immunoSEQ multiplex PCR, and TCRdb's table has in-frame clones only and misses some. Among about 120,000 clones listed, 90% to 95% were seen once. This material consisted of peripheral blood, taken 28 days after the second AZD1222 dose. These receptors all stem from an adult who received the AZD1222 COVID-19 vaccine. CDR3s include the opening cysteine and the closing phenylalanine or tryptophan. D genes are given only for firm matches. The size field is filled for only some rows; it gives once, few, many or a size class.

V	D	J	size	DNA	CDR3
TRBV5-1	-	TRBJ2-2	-	TGCGCCAGCAGCTTGGATCAGGGTAGGGGGGAGCTGTTTTTT	CASSLDQGRGELFF
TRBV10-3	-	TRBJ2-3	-	TGTGCCATCAGGGTCTCGCGGAGCACAGATACGCAGTATTTT	CAIRVSRSTDTQYF
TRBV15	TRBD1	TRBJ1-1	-	TGTGCCACCAGCAGAGTTCGGACAGGTAACGCTGAAGCTTTCTTT	CATSRVRTGNAEAFF
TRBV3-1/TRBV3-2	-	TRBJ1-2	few	TGTGCCAGCAGCCAAGTTGGGGTTGGCGGCTACACCTTC	CASSQVGVGGYTF
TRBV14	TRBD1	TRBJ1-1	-	TGTGCCAGCAGCCAAGACCAGGGGGATGCTTTCTTT	CASSQDQGDAFF
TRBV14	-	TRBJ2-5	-	TGTGCCAGCAGCCTGAGACGGGGCGTCGGGGAGACCCAGTACTTC	CASSLRRGVGETQYF
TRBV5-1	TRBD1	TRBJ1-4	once	TGCGCCAGCAGCTTGGGACAGGGTGGATCCTTTGCAACTAATGAAAAACTGTTTTTT	CASSLGQGGSFATNEKLFF
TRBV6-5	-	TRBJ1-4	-	TGTGCCAGCAGCAGACAGATTGCAACTAATGAAAAACTGTTTTTT	CASSRQIATNEKLFF
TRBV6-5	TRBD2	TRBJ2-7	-	TGTGCCAGCAGGGGAGGGATCTACGAGCAGTACTTC	CASRGGIYEQYF
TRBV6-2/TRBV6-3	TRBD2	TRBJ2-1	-	TGTGCCAGCAGCGGGACTAGTTTTGGTGAGCAGTTCTTC	CASSGTSFGEQFF
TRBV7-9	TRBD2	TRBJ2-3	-	TGTGCCAGCAGCGGTAGGCGACTAGCGGGCACAGATACGCAGTATTTT	CASSGRRLAGTDTQYF
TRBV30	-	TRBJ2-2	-	TGTGCCTGGAGTGAAGGGAACTTAGAGACCGGGGAGCTGTTTTTT	CAWSEGNLETGELFF
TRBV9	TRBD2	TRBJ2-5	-	TGTGCCAGCAGTAAGGGCGGGGGGGTTATCCAAGAGACCCAGTACTTC	CASSKGGGVIQETQYF
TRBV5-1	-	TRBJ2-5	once	TGCGCCAGCAGCCTGAGGGTACAGGAGCTAGAGACCCAGTACTTC	CASSLRVQELETQYF
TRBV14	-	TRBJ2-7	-	TGTGCCAGCAGCCCATTACAAATCGGGACCAACCTTCTAACTACCTACGAGCAGTACTTC	CASSPLQIGTNLLTTYEQYF
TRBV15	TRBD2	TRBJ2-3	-	TGTGCCACCAGCAGAGCTAGCGGGGGGGGCACAGATACGCAGTATTTT	CATSRASGGGTDTQYF
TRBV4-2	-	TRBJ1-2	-	TGTGCCAGCAGCCAAGATTTGGGTAGCGCTATTGGCTACACCTTC	CASSQDLGSAIGYTF
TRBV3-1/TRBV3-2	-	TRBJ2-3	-	TGTGCCAGCAGCGCATCTAGCGTATCCACAGATACGCAGTATTTT	CASSASSVSTDTQYF
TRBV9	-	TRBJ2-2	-	TGTGCCAGCAGCGTCAGGGGCGCCGGGGAGCTGTTTTTT	CASSVRGAGELFF
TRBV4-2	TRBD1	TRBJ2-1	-	TGTGCCAGCAGCCAAGAAGAGGGACAGGGCTACAATGAGCAGTTCTTC	CASSQEEGQGYNEQFF
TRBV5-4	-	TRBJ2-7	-	TGTGCCAGCAGCCGACGCCCTGACAGTTCCCCCTACGAGCAGTACTTC	CASSRRPDSSPYEQYF
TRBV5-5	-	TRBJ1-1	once	TGTGCCAGCAGCATTATTGGCACTGAAGCTTTCTTT	CASSIIGTEAFF
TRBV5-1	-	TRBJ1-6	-	TGCGCCAGCAGCTTGGACAGGGTTCAGAATTCACCCCTCCACTTT	CASSLDRVQNSPLHF
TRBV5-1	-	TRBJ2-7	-	TGCGCCAGCAGCTTGGGGGTGGGGTCCGGAGAGCAGTACTTC	CASSLGVGSGEQYF
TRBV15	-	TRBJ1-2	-	TGTGCCACCAGCAGAGAACGGACAGTCGATTATGGCTACGGATCCTTC	CATSRERTVDYGYGSF
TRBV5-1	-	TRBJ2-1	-	TGCGCCAGCAGCAGTGGACTAACGAGCTCCTACAATGAGCAGTTCTTC	CASSSGLTSSYNEQFF
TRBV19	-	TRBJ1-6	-	TGTGCCAGTAGTGACGGGTCCTCGAGCTCCTATAATTCACCCCTCCACTTT	CASSDGSSSSYNSPLHF
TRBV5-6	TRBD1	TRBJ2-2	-	TGTGCCAGCAGCCTGTGGGACAGGGATCATCCCGGGGAGCTGTTTTTT	CASSLWDRDHPGELFF
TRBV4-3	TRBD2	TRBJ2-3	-	TGCGCCAGCAGCCAAGAGGAGAGAAGCGGGGGGGCGGCAGATACGCAGTATTTT	CASSQEERSGGAADTQYF
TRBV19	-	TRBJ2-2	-	TGTGCCAGTAGTGGGAGGGGGCATGCCGGGGAGCTGTTTTTT	CASSGRGHAGELFF
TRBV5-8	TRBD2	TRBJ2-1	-	TGTGCCAGCAGCTTTTATATAGGGACTAGCAATGAGCAGTTCTTC	CASSFYIGTSNEQFF
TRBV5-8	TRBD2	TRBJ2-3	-	TGTGCCAGCAGTTTGGGACTAGCGAGCACAGATACGCAGTATTTT	CASSLGLASTDTQYF
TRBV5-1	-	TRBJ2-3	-	TGCGCCAGCAGCTTGGTGGCAGGGGTGTTGGATACGCAGTATTTT	CASSLVAGVLDTQYF
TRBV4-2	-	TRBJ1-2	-	TGTGCCAGCAGCCAAGAAGAGACAGCGAACTATGGCTACACCTTC	CASSQEETANYGYTF
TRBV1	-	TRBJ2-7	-	TGCACCAGCAGCCAGACACCGGGCCGTCTTCCCTACGAGCAGTACTTC	CTSSQTPGRLPYEQYF
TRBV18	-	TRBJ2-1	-	TGTGCCAGCTCACCACCTACGGGGGGCGGAGACAATGAGCAGTTCTTC	CASSPPTGGGDNEQFF
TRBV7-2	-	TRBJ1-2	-	TGTGCCAGCAGCTTAGGGACCGGGTTGGTCTATGGCTACACCTTC	CASSLGTGLVYGYTF
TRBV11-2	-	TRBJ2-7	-	TGTGCCAGCAGCTTAGGGGGCTCCTACGAGCAGTACTTC	CASSLGGSYEQYF
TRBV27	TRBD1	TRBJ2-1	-	TGTGCCAGCAGTTTGAACAGGGGGCGTAAGGGTGAGCAGTTCTTC	CASSLNRGRKGEQFF
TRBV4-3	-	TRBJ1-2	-	TGCGCCAGCAGCCAAGGTCTCGGAGACTATGGCTACACCTTC	CASSQGLGDYGYTF
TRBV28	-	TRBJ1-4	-	TGTGCCAGCAGCCTGGGACATAATGCTGCAAAACTGTTTTTT	CASSLGHNAAKLFF
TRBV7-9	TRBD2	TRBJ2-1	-	TGTGCCAGCAGCTCCGGGACTAGCCCCAATGAGCAGTTCTTC	CASSSGTSPNEQFF
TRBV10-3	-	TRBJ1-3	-	TGTGCCATCAGTGTGGGGGTTGGCTCTGGAAACACCATATATTTT	CAISVGVGSGNTIYF
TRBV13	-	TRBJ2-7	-	TGTGCCAGCAGCTCACGCACAGGACAGCACCCCTCCTACGAGCAGTACTTC	CASSSRTGQHPSYEQYF
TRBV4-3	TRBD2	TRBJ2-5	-	TGCGCCAGCAGCCAAGCGGGGGGGGAGACCCAGTACTTC	CASSQAGGETQYF
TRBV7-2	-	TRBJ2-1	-	TGTGCCAGCAGCTTGGGGGCTGGGGGGCCCGGCGATGAGCAGTTCTTC	CASSLGAGGPGDEQFF